The TCR beta chain described here comes from a study of shared clonotypes between healthy human individuals. For the study at large: Per-donor plates numbered three CD4 naive, three CD4 memory, two CD8 naive and one CD8 memory.

TCRdb's table, derived via immunoSEQ multiplex PCR, lists solely in-frame clones and lacks some. The repertoire consists of approximately 2.4 million clones, with under 97% occurring once and the leading ten covering less than 0.15%. General study results and limits: The study found roughly 5% of naive CD4 clonotypes shared across several donors.

Among the donors, all were Caucasian adults who lived in Nashville, Tennessee. CD45RA+ naive and CD45RA-negative memory subsets were separated from CD4+ cells. V was clipped by 6 bases and J by 3 bases, with 6 bases between them. In germline, CDR1 is SNHLY, CDR2 FYNNEI. The CDR3 consists of 11 residues. For this clone: The antigen is not known. The same CDR3 also results from other DNA sequences found in this sample.

This sequence originates from a man aged 18 to 30 in good health. The sequenced material came from naive CD4+ T cells sorted from blood. Subset reported: CD45RA+ positively selected. The genes are TRBV2 and TRBJ2-7; D not certain. The CDR3 nucleotides are TGTGCCAGCAGCCCCCTCTACGAGCAGTACTTC. As protein: CASSPLYEQYF.